The sequence of this T cell receptor (beta chain) was determined in a study of cytomegalovirus exposure and HLA in healthy donors. Study as a whole: Around 79 million unique TCRs, all from HLA-typed donors, were included in an early release of the data. Findings and caveats of the study: Across donors, presence/absence analyses took sequencing depth to be roughly uniform. In a later analysis, an Asian-associated ancestry cluster reportedly showed fewer N-insertions than the approximately 700-donor mean.

Of note for this clone: Its specificity is unknown.

Both 60 Vbeta primers and 13 Jbeta primers went into the PCR. Sequenced by immunoSEQ multiplex PCR; TCRdb stores in-frame clones only, minus some. Of under 200,000 clones in the sample, over 65% are singletons; the top ten hold around 2.2%. V shed 1 base and J 6 bases; nucleotides not matched to a gene: 5. This CDR3 contains 14 residues. Germline values: CDR1 SGDLS, CDR2 YYNGEE. The clonotype comes from a man aged 55-75 years in good health and CMV-seronegative. The genes are TRBV9 and TRBJ2-5; 8 positions agree with TRBD1. The sample was PBMCs. The CDR3 region is CASSVTGQVQTQYF. The CDR3 nucleotides read TGTGCCAGCAGCGTAACGGGACAGGTGCAGACCCAGTACTTC.